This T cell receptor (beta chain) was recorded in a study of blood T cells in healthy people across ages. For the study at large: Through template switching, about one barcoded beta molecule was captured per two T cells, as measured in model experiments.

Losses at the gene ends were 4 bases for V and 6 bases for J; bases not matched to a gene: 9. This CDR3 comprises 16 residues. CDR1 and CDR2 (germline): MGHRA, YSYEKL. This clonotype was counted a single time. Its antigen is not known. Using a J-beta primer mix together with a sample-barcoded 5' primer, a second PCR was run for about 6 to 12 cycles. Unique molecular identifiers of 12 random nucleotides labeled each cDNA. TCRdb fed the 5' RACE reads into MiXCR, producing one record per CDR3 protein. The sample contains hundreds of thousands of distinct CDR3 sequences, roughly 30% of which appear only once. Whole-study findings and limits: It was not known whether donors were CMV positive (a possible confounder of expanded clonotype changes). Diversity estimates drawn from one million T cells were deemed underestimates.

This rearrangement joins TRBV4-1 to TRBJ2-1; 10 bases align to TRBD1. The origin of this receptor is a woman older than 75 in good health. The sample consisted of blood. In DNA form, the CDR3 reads TGCGCCAGCAGCCCCCATTGGACAGGGGGTTGCAATGAGCAGTTCTTC. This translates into CASSPHWTGGCNEQFF.